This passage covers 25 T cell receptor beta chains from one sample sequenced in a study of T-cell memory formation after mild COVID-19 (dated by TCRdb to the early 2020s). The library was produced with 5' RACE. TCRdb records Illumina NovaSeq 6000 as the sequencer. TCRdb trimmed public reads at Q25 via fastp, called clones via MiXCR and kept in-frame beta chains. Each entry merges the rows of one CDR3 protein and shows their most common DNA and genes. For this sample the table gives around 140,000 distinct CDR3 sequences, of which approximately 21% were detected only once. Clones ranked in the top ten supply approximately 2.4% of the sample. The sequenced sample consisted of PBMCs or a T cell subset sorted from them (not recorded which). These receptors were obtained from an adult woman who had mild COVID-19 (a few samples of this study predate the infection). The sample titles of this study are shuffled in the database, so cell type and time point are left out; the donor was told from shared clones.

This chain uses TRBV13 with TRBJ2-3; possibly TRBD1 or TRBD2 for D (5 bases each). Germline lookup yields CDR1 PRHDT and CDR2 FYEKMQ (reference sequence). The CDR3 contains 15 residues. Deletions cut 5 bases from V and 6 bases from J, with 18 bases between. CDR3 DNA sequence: TGTGCCAGCAGCCAGCTCGGACGGGACCCCGATACGCAGTATTTT. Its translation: CASSQLGRDPDTQYF.

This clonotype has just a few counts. The CDR3 nucleotides read TGCGCCAGCAGTGAGAGCCTAGCGCAAGAGCAGTACTTC. This encodes CASSESLAQEQYF. J is TRBJ2-7 and V is TRBV10-2, with D possibly matching TRBD2 (6 bases). In germline, CDR1 is WSHSY, CDR2 SAAADI. The CDR3 totals 13 residues. Trimming stripped 2 bases from V and 7 bases from J, with 12 bases between.

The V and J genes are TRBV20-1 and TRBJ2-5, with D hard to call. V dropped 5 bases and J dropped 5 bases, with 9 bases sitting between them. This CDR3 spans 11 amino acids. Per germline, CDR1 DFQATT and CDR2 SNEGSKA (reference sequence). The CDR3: CSAPPRETQYF. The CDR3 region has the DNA TGCAGTGCTCCCCCCAGGGAGACCCAGTACTTC.

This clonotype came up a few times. As DNA, the CDR3 is TGTGCCAGCAGCTGGGATCCCAGCACAGATACGCAGTATTTT. Amino acid sequence: CASSWDPSTDTQYF. The V and J genes are TRBV5-8 and TRBJ2-3, with no clear D. V lost 3 bases to trimming and J lost 0 bases, with 8 bases between them. The CDR3 is 14 residues long. Germline V gene sequence: CDR1 SGHTS, CDR2 YDEGEE.

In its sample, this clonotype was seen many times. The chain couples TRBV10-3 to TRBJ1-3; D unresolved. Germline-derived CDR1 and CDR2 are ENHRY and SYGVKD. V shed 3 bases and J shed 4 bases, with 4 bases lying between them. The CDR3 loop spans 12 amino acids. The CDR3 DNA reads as TGTGCCATCAGTGACCCCGGAAACACCATATATTTT. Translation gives CAISDPGNTIYF.

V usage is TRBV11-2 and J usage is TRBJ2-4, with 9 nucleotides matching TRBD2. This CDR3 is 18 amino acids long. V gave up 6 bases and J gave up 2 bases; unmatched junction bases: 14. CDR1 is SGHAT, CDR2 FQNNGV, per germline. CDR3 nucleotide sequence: TGTGCCAGCAGTCTACCCAGGGCTAGCGGGAAACCCAAAAACATTCAGTACTTC. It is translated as CASSLPRASGKPKNIQYF.

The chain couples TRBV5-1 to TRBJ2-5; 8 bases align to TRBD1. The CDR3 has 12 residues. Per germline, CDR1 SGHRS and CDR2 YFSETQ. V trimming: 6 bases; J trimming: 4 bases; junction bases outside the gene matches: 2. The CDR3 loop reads CASTTGGETQYF. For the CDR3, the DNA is TGCGCCAGCACAACAGGGGGAGAGACCCAGTACTTC.

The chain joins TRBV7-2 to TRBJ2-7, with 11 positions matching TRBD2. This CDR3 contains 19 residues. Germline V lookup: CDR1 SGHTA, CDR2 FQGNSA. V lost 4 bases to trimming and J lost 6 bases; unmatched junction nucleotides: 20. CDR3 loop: CASSWSPGIAGGAGLEQYF. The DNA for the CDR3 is TGTGCCAGCAGCTGGAGTCCCGGTATAGCGGGAGGGGCGGGGCTCGAGCAGTACTTC.

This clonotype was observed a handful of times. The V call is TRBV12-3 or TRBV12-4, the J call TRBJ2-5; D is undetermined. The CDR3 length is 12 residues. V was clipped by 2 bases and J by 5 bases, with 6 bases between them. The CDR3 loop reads CASSLTMETQYF. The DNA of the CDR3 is TGTGCCAGCAGTTTAACAATGGAGACCCAGTACTTC.

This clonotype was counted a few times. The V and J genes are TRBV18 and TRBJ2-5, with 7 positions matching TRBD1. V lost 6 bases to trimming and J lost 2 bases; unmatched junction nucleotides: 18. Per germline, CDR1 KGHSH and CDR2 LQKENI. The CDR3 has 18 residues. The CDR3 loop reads CASSPTLKNRDRQETQYF. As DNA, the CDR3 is TGTGCCAGCTCCCCTACTTTGAAGAACCGGGACAGACAAGAGACCCAGTACTTC.

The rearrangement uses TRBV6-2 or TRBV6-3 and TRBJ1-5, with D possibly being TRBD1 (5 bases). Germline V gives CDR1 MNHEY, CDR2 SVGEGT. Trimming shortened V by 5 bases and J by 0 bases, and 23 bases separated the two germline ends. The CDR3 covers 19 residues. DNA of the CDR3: TGTGCCAGCAGTCTCGGCGTAGGACGGGGGGAAAGTAGCAATCAGCCCCAGCATTTT. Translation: CASSLGVGRGESSNQPQHF.

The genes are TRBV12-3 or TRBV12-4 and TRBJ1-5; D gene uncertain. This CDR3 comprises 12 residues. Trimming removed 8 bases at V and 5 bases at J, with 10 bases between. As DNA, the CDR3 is TGTGCCAGCTCTATCGGTTATCAGCCCCAGCATTTT. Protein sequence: CASSIGYQPQHF.

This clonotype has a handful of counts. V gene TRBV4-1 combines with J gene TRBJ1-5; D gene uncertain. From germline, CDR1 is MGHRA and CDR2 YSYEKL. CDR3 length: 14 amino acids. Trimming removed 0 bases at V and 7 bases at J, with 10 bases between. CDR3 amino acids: CASSQEWENQPQHF. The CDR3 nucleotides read TGCGCCAGCAGCCAAGAGTGGGAAAACCAGCCCCAGCATTTT.

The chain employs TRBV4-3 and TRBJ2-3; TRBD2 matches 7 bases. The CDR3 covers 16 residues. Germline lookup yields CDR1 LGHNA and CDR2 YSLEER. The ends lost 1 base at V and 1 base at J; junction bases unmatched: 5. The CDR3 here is CASSQGLADGTDTQYF. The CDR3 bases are TGCGCCAGCAGCCAAGGGCTAGCGGACGGCACAGATACGCAGTATTTT.

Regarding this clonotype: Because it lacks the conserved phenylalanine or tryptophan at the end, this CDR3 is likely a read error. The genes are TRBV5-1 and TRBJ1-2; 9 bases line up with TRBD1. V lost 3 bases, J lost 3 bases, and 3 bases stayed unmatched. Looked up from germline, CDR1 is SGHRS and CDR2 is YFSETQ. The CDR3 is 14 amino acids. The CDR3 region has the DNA TGCGCCAGCAGCTGGACAGGGGCGGACTATGGCTACACCTTA. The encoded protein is CASSWTGADYGYTL.

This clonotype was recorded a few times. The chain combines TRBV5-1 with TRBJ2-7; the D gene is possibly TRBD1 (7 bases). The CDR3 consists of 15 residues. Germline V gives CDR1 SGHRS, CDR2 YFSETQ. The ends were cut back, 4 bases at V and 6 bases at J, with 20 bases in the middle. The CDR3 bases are TGCGCCAGCAGCCCGAGACAGGGAGCGGGCGGCGAGCAGTACTTC. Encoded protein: CASSPRQGAGGEQYF.

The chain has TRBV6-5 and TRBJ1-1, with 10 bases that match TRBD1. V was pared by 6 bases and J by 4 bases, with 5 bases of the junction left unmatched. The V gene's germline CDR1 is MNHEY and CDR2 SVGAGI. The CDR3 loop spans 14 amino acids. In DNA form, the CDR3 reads TGTGCCAGCAGGTCGGGACAGGGGTCCACTGAAGCTTTCTTT. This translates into CASRSGQGSTEAFF.

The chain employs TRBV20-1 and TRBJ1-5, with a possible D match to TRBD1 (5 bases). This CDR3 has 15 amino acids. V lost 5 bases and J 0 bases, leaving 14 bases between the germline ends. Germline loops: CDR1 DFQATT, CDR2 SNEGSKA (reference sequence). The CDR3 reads CSARGDGYSNQPQHF. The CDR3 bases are TGCAGTGCTCGGGGGGACGGCTATAGCAATCAGCCCCAGCATTTT.

CDR3 sequence (DNA): TGTGCCAGCAGCTACTGGGACAGGGGAGGGGTGGGCACAGATACGCAGTATTTT. It yields the protein CASSYWDRGGVGTDTQYF. This chain joins TRBV7-3 and TRBJ2-3; 10 bases map to TRBD1. This CDR3 is built from 18 residues. V shed 4 bases and J 1 base; nucleotides not matched to a gene: 11. The germline CDR1 and CDR2 sequences are SGHTA and FQGTGA.

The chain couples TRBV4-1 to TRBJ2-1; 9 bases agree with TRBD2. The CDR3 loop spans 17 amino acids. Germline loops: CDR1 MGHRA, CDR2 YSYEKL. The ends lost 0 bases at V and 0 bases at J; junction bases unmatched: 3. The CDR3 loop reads CASSQEGRGGSYNEQFF. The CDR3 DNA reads TGCGCCAGCAGCCAAGAGGGGCGGGGGGGCTCCTACAATGAGCAGTTCTTC.

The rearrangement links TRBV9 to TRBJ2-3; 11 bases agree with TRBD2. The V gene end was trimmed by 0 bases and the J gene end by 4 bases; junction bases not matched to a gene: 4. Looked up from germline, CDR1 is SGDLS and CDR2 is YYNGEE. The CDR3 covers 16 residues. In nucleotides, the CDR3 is TGTGCCAGCAGCGTAGAACTAGCGGGAGCGGCAGATACGCAGTATTTT. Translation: CASSVELAGAADTQYF.

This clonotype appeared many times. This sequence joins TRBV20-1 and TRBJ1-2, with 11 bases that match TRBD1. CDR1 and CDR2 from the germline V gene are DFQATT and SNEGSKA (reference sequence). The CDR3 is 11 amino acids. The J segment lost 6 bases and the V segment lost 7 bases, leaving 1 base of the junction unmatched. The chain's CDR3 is CSGTGGHGYTF. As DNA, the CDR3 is TGCAGTGGGACAGGGGGCCATGGCTACACCTTC.

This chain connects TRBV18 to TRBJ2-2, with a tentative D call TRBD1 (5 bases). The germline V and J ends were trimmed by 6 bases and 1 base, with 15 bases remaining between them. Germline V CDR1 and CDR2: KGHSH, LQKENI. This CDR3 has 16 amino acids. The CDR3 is CASSDDRAQNTGELFF. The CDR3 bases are TGTGCCAGCTCCGACGACAGAGCACAGAACACCGGGGAGCTGTTTTTT.

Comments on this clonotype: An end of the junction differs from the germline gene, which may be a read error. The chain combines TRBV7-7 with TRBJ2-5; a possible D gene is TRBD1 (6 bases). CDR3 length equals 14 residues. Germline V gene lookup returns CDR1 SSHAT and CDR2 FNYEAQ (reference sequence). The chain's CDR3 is CASSLSTGMETQYF. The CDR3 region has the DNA TGTGCTAGCAGCTTAAGTACAGGGATGGAGACCCAGTACTTC.

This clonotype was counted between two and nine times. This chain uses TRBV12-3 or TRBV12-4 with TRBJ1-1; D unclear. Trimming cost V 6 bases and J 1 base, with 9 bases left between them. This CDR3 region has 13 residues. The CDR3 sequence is CASRRQQNTEAFF. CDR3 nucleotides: TGTGCCAGCAGGAGACAACAGAACACTGAAGCTTTCTTT.